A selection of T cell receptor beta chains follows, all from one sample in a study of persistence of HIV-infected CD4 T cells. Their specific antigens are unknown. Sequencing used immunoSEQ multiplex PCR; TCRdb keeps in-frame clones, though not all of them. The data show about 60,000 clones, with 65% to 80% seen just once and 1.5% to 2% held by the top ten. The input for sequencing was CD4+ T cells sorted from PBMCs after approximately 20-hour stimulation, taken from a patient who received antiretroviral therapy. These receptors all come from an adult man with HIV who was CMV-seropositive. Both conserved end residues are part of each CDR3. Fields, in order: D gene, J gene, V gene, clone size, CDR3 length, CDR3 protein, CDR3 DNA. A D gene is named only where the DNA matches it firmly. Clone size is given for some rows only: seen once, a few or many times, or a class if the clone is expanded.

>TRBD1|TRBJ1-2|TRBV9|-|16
CASTPRTGDINYGYTF
TGTGCCAGCACCCCGCGGACAGGGGATATTAACTATGGCTACACCTTC
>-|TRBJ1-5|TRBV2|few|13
CASSLPSNQPQHF
TGTGCCAGCAGTCTGCCCTCCAATCAGCCCCAGCATTTT
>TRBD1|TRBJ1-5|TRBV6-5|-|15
CASSWGQGSNQPQHF
TGTGCCAGCAGTTGGGGACAGGGCAGCAATCAGCCCCAGCATTTT
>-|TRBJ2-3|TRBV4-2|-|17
CASSQGGGGTSGDTQYF
TGTGCCAGCAGCCAAGGTGGCGGGGGCACTTCGGGGGATACGCAGTATTTT
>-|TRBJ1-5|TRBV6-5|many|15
CASSPDWTSNQPQHF
TGTGCCAGCAGCCCCGACTGGACGAGCAATCAGCCCCAGCATTTT
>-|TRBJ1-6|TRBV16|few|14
CASSQSSRNSPLHF
TGTGCCAGCAGCCAATCGTCGCGAAATTCACCCCTCCACTTT
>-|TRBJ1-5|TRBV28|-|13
CASSRLRDQPQHF
TGTGCCAGCAGTAGACTGAGGGATCAGCCCCAGCATTTT
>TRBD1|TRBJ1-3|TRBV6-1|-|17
CASSEAGTGGSGNTIYF
TGTGCCAGCAGTGAAGCAGGGACAGGGGGCTCTGGAAACACCATATATTTT
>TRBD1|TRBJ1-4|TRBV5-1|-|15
CASSVSGTVNEKLFF
TGCGCCAGCAGCGTTTCCGGGACAGTGAATGAAAAACTGTTTTTT
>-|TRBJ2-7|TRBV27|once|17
CASSLLRRGQQTGEQYF
TGTGCCAGCAGTTTATTGCGTAGGGGCCAGCAGACGGGGGAGCAGTACTTC
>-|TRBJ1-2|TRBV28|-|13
CASLSDSNYGYTF
TGTGCCAGCCTCTCCGATTCTAACTATGGCTACACCTTC
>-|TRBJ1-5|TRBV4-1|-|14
CASSQEVSNQPQHF
TGCGCCAGCAGCCAAGAAGTAAGTAATCAGCCCCAGCATTTT
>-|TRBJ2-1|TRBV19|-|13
CASSRSSYNEQFF
TGTGCCAGTAGTAGGAGCTCCTACAATGAGCAGTTCTTC
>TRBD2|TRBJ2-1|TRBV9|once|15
CASSGAGGYSNEQFF
TGTGCCAGCAGCGGAGCGGGGGGCTACAGCAATGAGCAGTTCTTC
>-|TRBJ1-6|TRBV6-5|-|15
CASSYSNRNNSPLHF
TGTGCCAGCAGTTACTCGAACAGGAATAATTCACCCCTCCACTTT
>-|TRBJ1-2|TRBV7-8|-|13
CASSLVRGRGYTF
TGTGCCAGCAGCTTAGTTAGGGGAAGAGGCTACACCTTC
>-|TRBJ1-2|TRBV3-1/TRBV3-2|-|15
CASSQDRSRAYGYTF
TGTGCCAGCAGCCAAGATCGAAGCAGGGCCTATGGCTACACCTTC
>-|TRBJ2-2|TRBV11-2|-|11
CASSITGELFF
TGTGCCAGCAGCATAACCGGGGAGCTGTTTTTT
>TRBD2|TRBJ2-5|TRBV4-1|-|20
CASSQDFGASGGAFQETQYF
TGCGCCAGCAGCCAAGATTTCGGTGCTAGCGGGGGGGCTTTCCAAGAGACCCAGTACTTC
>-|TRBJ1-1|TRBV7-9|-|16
CASSLGQFGFNTEAFF
TGTGCCAGCAGCTTAGGGCAGTTCGGATTCAACACTGAAGCTTTCTTT
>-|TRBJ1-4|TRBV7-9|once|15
CASVGGRRTNEKLFF
TGTGCCAGCGTAGGGGGGAGGAGAACTAATGAAAAACTGTTTTTT
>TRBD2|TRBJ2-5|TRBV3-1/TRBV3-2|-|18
CASSQEGLAGGLQETQYF
TGTGCCAGCAGCCAAGAGGGACTAGCGGGGGGGCTCCAAGAGACCCAGTACTTC
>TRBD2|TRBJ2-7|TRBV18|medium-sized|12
CASSPGGYEQYF
TGTGCCAGCTCTCCGGGAGGCTACGAGCAGTACTTC
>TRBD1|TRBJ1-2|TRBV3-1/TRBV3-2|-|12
CATKGTGDGYTF
TGTGCCACCAAGGGGACAGGCGATGGCTACACCTTC
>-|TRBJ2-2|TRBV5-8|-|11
CASSYTGELFF
TGTGCCAGCAGTTACACCGGGGAGCTGTTTTTT
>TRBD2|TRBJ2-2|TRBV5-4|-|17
CASSSRTSGRNTGELFF
TGTGCCAGCAGCTCCCGGACTAGCGGCAGAAACACCGGGGAGCTGTTTTTT
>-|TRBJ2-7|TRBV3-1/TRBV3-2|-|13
CASSLGPLHEQYF
TGTGCCAGCAGCCTAGGACCCCTCCACGAGCAGTACTTC
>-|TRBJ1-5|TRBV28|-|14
CASSLPTRNQPQHF
TGTGCCAGCAGTTTGCCCACGAGGAATCAGCCCCAGCATTTT
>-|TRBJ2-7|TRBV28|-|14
CASLPQRASYEQYF
TGTGCCAGCCTCCCTCAGAGGGCCTCCTACGAGCAGTACTTC
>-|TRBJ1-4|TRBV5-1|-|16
CASSSGTGPPNEKLFF
TGCGCCAGCAGCTCTGGTACGGGACCGCCTAATGAAAAACTGTTTTTT
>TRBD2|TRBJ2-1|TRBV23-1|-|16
CASRMLAGGDFNEQFF
TGCGCCAGCAGAATGCTAGCGGGGGGAGATTTTAATGAGCAGTTCTTC
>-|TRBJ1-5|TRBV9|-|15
CASSVSDTRNQPQHF
TGTGCCAGCAGCGTTTCGGACACTCGCAATCAGCCCCAGCATTTT
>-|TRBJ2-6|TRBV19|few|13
CATSTGGANVLTF
TGTGCCACAAGTACTGGGGGGGCCAACGTCCTGACTTTC
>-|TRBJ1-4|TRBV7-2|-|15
CASSRDGATNEKLFF
TGTGCCAGCAGCCGCGACGGGGCAACTAATGAAAAACTGTTTTTT
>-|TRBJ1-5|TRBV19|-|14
CASTPGSQNQPQHF
TGTGCCAGTACCCCCGGTAGCCAGAATCAGCCCCAGCATTTT
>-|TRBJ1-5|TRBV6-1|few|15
CASSDGDYSNQPQHF
TGTGCCAGCAGTGACGGGGATTATAGCAATCAGCCCCAGCATTTT
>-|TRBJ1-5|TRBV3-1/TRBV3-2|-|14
CASSQGYGGEPQHF
TGTGCCAGCAGCCAAGGATACGGGGGTGAGCCCCAGCATTTT
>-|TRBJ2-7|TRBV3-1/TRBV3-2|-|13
CASSQVRGYEQYF
TGTGCCAGCAGCCAAGTCAGGGGCTACGAGCAGTACTTC
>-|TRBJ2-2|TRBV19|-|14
CASSIQGIGGELFF
TGTGCCAGTAGTATACAGGGAATCGGCGGGGAGCTGTTTTTT
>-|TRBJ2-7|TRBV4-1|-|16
CASSQDSGRGSYEQYF
TGCGCCAGCAGCCAAGATAGTGGCAGAGGCTCCTACGAGCAGTACTTC
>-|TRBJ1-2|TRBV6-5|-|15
CASRGRGRTNYGYTF
TGTGCCAGCAGAGGTAGAGGGCGGACTAACTATGGCTACACCTTC
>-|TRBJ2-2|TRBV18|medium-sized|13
CASSLDSTGELFF
TGTGCCAGCTCACTGGACAGCACCGGGGAGCTGTTTTTT
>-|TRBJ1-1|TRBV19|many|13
CASSLRQLGRAFF
TGTGCCAGTAGTCTGAGGCAGCTAGGGCGGGCTTTCTTT
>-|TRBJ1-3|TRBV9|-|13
CASQGVAGNTIYF
TGTGCCAGTCAGGGAGTTGCTGGAAACACCATATATTTT
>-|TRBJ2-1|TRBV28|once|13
CASSFQGRNEQFF
TGTGCCAGCAGTTTTCAGGGGAGGAATGAGCAGTTCTTC
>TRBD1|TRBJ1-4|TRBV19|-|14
CASSGLGTGRKLFF
TGTGCCAGTAGTGGACTAGGGACAGGGAGAAAGCTGTTTTTT
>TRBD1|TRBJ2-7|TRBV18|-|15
CASSPSGTASYEQYF
TGTGCCAGCTCACCCTCCGGGACAGCGTCCTACGAGCAGTACTTC
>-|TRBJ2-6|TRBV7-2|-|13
CASRQGRANVLTF
TGTGCCAGCAGGCAGGGAAGGGCCAACGTCCTGACTTTC